The TCR beta chain under discussion was sequenced for a study of cytomegalovirus exposure and HLA in healthy donors. CDR3 length: 15 residues. Germline V gene sequence: CDR1 SGHNT, CDR2 YYREEE (reference sequence). Trimming at V came to 3 bases and at J to 0 bases, leaving 2 bases not matched to a gene. In the PCR, 60 Vbeta and 13 Jbeta primers were used. Clones were read by immunoSEQ multiplex PCR, and TCRdb kept only the in-frame ones, dropping some. The table records approximately 150,000 clones, approximately 88% of them present only once. The sequence derives from a woman aged 40 to 55 in good health and CMV-seronegative. V and J are TRBV5-4 and TRBJ2-3; TRBD2 aligns across 9 bases. Material for sequencing was PBMCs. The DNA for the CDR3 is TGTGCCAGCAGCTCGACTAGCGGCAGCACAGATACGCAGTATTTT. Residues: CASSSTSGSTDTQYF.